This TCR beta chain was sequenced in a study of T cell changes during pregnancy in multiple sclerosis (dated by TCRdb to between 2019 and 2020). At the level of the whole study: The study examined how the T cell repertoire changed over the course of pregnancy in women with multiple sclerosis.

Receptors were amplified or captured by the immunoSEQ multiplex PCR assay. The immuneACCESS repertoire file appears here via TCRdb, limited to in-frame rearrangements. These files lack a portion of the clones; in checked studies, under half of the deficit traces to unresolved V genes, and the cause of the others is not known. The sample table contains approximately 63,000 clones; only one count was recorded for 91% of them. Of the sample, approximately 1.3% falls within the top ten clones. Here V drops 4 bases and J drops 5 bases, and the junction holds 12 bases not matched to any gene. The germline V gene yields SGHDT for CDR1 and YYEEEE for CDR2. Its CDR3 holds 16 amino acids, cysteine through phenylalanine. Solely the CDR3 DNA is kept, with 48 bases framed from the first base. In the case of this clone: Its antigen target is currently unknown. Base qualities are not provided; no much larger clone lies one nucleotide away.

Source: peripheral blood, taken after pregnancy. This receptor was identified in a female donor in good health, enrolled as a control in a pregnancy study. The chain uses TRBV5-6 and TRBJ2-5; 9 nucleotides in the junction match TRBD2. The encoded CDR3 is CASSLRAGGLWETQYF. The nucleotide sequence is TGTGCCAGCAGCCTGAGGGCGGGGGGGCTATGGGAGACCCAGTACTTC.